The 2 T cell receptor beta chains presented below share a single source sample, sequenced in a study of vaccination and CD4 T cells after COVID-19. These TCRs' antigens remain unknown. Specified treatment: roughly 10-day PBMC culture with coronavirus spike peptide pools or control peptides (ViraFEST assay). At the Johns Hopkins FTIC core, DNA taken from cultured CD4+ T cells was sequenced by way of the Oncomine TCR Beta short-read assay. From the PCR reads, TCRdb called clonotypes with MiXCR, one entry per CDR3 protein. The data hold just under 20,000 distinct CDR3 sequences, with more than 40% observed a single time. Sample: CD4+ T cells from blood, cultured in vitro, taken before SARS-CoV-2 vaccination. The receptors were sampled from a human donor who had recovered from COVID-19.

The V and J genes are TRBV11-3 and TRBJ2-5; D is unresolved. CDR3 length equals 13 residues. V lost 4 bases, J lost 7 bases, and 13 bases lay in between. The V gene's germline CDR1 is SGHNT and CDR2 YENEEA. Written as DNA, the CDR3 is TGTGCCAGCAGCTCCGGGTTTAGCCGGACCCAGTACTTC. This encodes CASSSGFSRTQYF.

The chain's CDR3 is CASSPEWGAAAGEQFF. The CDR3 DNA is TGTGCCAGCAGCCCGGAGTGGGGGGCCGCCGCAGGTGAGCAGTTCTTC. The J gene is TRBJ2-1, the V gene TRBV6-4, with D perhaps matching TRBD1 or TRBD2 (6 bases each). V was shortened by 6 bases and J by 9 bases, with 24 bases between the two germline ends. The CDR3 sequence is 16 residues long. CDR1 is MRHNA and CDR2 is SNTAGT in the germline V gene.